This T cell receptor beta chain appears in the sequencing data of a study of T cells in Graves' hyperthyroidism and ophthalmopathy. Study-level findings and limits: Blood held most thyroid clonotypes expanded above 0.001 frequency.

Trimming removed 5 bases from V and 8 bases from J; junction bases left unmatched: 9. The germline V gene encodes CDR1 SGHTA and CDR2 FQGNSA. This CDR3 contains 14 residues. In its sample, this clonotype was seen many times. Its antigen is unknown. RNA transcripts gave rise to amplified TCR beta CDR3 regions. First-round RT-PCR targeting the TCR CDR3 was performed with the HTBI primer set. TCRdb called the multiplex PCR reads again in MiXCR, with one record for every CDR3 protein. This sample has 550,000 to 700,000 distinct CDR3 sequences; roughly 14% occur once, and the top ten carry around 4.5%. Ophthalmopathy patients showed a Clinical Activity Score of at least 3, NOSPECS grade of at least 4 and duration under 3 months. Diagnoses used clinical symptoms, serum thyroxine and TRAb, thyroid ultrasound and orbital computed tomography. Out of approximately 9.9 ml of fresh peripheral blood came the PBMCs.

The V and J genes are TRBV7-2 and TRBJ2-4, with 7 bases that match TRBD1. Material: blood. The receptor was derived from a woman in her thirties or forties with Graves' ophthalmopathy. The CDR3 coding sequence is TGTGCCAGCAGCCTGGACAGGATCGGCGACATTCAGTACTTC. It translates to CASSLDRIGDIQYF.